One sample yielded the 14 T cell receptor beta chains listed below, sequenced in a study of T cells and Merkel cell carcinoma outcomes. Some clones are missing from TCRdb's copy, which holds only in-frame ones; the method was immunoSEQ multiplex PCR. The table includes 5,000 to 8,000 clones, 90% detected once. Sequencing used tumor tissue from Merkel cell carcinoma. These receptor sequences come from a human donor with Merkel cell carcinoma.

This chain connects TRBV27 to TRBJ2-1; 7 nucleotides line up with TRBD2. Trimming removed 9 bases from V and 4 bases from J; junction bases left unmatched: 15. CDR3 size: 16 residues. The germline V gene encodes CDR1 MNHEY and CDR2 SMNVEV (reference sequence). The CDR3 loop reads CARPSGMSWGYNEQFF. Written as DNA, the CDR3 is TGTGCCAGGCCCAGCGGGATGTCTTGGGGATACAATGAGCAGTTCTTC.

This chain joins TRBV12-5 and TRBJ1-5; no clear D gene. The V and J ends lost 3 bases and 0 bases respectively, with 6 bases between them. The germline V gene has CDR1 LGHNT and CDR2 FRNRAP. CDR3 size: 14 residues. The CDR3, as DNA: TGTGCTAGTGGTTTTCCTCGTAGCAATCAGCCCCAGCATTTT. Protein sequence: CASGFPRSNQPQHF.

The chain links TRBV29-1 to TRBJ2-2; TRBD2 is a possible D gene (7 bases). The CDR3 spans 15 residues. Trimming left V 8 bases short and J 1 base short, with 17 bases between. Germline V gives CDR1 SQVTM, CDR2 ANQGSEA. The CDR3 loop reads CSMALRGRNTGELFF. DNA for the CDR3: TGCAGCATGGCACTGCGGGGGCGGAACACCGGGGAGCTGTTTTTT.

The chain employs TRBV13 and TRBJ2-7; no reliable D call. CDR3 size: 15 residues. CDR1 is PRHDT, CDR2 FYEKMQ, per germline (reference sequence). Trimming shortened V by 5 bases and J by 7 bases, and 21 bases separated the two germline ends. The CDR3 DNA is TGTGCCAGCAGCCTCCAAAGGGTGGCCGCCGCGGAGCAGTACTTC. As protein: CASSLQRVAAAEQYF.

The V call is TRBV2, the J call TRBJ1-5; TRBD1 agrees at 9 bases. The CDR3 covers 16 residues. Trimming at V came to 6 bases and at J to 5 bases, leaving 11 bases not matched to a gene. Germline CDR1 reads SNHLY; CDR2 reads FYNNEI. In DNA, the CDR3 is TGTGCCAGCAGAGGGTTAGGACAGGGGAAGGATCAGCCCCAGCATTTT. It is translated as CASRGLGQGKDQPQHF.

Here the CDR3 reads CASRPGQGYGEQYF. CDR3 coding DNA: TGTGCCAGTAGGCCGGGACAGGGGTACGGCGAGCAGTACTTC. The V gene is TRBV19, the J gene TRBJ2-7; TRBD1 matches 10 bases. The germline gives CDR1 LNHDA, CDR2 SQIVND (reference sequence). There are 14 residues in the CDR3. V was pared by 6 bases and J by 6 bases, with 8 bases of the junction left unmatched.

The CDR3 spells CASSRLGGQQDSYGYTF. DNA of the CDR3: TGTGCCAGCAGCCGACTTGGGGGGCAACAGGATAGCTATGGCTACACCTTC. The rearrangement joins TRBV4-2 to TRBJ1-2; TRBD1 is a possible D gene (6 bases). The V end lost 4 bases, the J end lost 4 bases, and 22 bases lay between the germline ends. The germline V gene has CDR1 LGHNA and CDR2 YNFKEQ. The CDR3 length is 17 residues.

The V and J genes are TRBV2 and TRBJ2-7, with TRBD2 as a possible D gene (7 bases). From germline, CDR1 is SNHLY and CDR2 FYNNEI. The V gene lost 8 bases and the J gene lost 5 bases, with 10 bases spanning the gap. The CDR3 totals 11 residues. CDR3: CASAGANEQYF. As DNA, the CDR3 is TGTGCCAGCGCGGGGGCAAACGAGCAGTACTTC.

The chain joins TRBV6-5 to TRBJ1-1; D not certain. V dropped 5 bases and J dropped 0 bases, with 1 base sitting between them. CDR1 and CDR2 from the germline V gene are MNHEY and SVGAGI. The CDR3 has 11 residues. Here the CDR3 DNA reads TGTGCCAGCAGTATGAACACTGAAGCTTTCTTT. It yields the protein CASSMNTEAFF.

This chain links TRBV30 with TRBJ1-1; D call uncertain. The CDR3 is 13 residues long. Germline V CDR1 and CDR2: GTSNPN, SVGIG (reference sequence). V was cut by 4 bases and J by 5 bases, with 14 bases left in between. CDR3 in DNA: TGTGCCTGGATGGAACTAGGAGGAACTGAAGCTTTCTTT. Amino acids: CAWMELGGTEAFF.

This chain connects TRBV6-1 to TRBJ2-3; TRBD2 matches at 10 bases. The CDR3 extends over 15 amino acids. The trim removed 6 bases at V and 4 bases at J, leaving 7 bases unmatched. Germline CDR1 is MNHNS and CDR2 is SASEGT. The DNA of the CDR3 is TGTGCCAGCAGGGGGTCTAGCGGGGGAGCAGATACGCAGTATTTT. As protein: CASRGSSGGADTQYF.

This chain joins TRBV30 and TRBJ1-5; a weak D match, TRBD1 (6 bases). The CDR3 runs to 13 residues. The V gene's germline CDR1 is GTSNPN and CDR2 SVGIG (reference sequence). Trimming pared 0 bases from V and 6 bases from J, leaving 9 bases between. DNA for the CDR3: TGTGCCTGGAGTGTACAGGGAGGTCAGCCCCAGCATTTT. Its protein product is CAWSVQGGQPQHF.

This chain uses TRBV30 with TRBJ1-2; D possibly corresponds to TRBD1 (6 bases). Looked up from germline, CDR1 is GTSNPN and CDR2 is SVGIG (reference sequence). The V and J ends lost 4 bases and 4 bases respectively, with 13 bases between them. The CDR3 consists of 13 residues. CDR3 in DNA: TGTGCCTGGATCACAGGGTCGGGCTATGGCTACACCTTC. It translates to CAWITGSGYGYTF.

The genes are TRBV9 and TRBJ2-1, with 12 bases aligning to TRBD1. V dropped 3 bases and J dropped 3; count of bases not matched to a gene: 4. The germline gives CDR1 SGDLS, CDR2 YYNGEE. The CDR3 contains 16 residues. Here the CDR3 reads CASSEGQGADYNEQFF. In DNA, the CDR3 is TGTGCCAGCAGCGAGGGACAGGGGGCGGACTACAATGAGCAGTTCTTC.